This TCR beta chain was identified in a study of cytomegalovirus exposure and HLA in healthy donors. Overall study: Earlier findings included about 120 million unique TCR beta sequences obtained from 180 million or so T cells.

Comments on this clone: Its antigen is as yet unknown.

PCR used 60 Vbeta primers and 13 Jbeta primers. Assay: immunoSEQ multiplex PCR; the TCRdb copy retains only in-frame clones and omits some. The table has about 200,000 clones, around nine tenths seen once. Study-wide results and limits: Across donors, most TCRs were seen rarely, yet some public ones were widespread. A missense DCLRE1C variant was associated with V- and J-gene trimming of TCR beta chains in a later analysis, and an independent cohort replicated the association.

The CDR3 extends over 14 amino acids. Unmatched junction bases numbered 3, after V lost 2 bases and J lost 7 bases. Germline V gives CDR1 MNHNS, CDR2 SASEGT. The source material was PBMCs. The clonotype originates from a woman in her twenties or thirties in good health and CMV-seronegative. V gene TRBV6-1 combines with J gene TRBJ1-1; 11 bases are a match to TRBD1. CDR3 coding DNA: TGTGCCAGCAGTGAAAGGGGACAGGGGGATGAAGCTTTCTTT. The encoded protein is CASSERGQGDEAFF.